This T cell receptor beta chain was recovered during a study of blood T cell repertoires in COVID-19. Authors' processing steps: By means of reference gene primer amplification, nucleated cell counts were estimated. Data came from immunoSEQ multiplex PCR; TCRdb stores just in-frame clones and leaves some out. V, J and clone size derive from that table, while D and trimming were established from the DNA sequence. The repertoire holds tens of thousands of clones, around 84% seen once, with roughly 25% in the top ten. The CDR3 has 15 amino acids. V gave up 0 bases and J gave up 0 bases; unmatched junction bases: 1. Germline assignment: CDR1 LGHNA and CDR2 YNFKEQ.

This sequence originates from a man aged 55 to 69 with acute or convalescent COVID-19. V gene TRBV4-2 combines with J gene TRBJ2-7; the match to TRBD2 covers 8 bases. Sequencing was performed on peripheral blood. CDR3 residues: CASSQETSGSYEQYF. The CDR3 region has the DNA TGTGCCAGCAGCCAAGAAACTAGCGGCTCCTACGAGCAGTACTTC.